This T cell receptor beta chain was captured by sequencing in a study of T cell changes during pregnancy in multiple sclerosis. Sequenced by immunoSEQ multiplex PCR; TCRdb stores in-frame clones only, minus some. The repertoire holds tens of thousands of clones, with about 94% as singletons. Trimming pared 2 bases from V and 5 bases from J, leaving 15 bases between. There are 15 residues in the CDR3. In germline, CDR1 is MNHNY, CDR2 SVGAGI (reference sequence). V usage is TRBV6-6 and J usage is TRBJ2-5, with D tentatively TRBD2 (7 bases). The clonotype originates from a female donor in good health, enrolled as a control in a pregnancy study. Material: peripheral blood, obtained in the first trimester of pregnancy. The CDR3 DNA sequence: TGTGCCAGCAGTTACAGGGGGGGGCCGGGGGAGACCCAGTACTTC. Residues: CASSYRGGPGETQYF.